This T cell receptor beta chain was identified in a study of T cell responses to AZD1222 COVID-19 vaccine. The study, taken as a whole, reports: Repertoires in all cases were sampled only once the peak T cell response had passed. Among AZD1222 vaccinees, only six were seropositive at baseline. Nearly half of spike-specific TCRs reportedly go after variant regions that carry no mutations.

Germline V gene data show CDR1 as MDHEN and CDR2 as SYDVKM. The CDR3 sequence is 16 residues long. V was clipped by 5 bases and J by 4 bases, with 18 bases between them. Comments on this clone: Its cognate antigen is unknown.

Generated by immunoSEQ multiplex PCR, the TCRdb table keeps only in-frame clones and is missing some. The sample carries 200,000 to 250,000 clones, roughly 94% recorded once. The sequence derives from an adult who received the MenACWY meningococcal vaccine as a control. The chain carries TRBV28 and TRBJ1-5; D may be TRBD1 (5 bases). The material sequenced was peripheral blood, taken 28 days after the second dose of the MenACWY control vaccine. CDR3 region: CASSPGGGVGNQPQHF. The CDR3 coding sequence is TGTGCCAGCAGTCCAGGCGGGGGGGTGGGAAATCAGCCCCAGCATTTT.